This entry describes one T cell receptor (beta chain). The data originate from a study of CD8 T cells in Susac syndrome. Random hexamers were used to reverse transcribe the RNA input (roughly 0.5 to 1 ug). MiXCR, run by TCRdb on the immunoSEQ multiplex PCR reads, gives a single entry per CDR3 protein. Of about 94,000 distinct CDR3 sequences listed, around 94% were seen once; the top ten hold more than 0.3%. This receptor was obtained from a human donor with Susac syndrome. Sequencing input: CD4+ T cells from PBMCs.

The CDR3 here is CASSLGSGLLHEQYF. CDR3 nucleotides: TGTGCCAGCAGCTTGGGGTCAGGATTGCTCCACGAGCAGTACTTC. The chain links TRBV5-6 to TRBJ2-7; the D is unclear. This CDR3 has 15 amino acids. The V gene lost 0 bases and the J gene lost 5 bases, with 15 bases spanning the gap. The V gene's germline CDR1 is SGHDT and CDR2 YYEEEE.